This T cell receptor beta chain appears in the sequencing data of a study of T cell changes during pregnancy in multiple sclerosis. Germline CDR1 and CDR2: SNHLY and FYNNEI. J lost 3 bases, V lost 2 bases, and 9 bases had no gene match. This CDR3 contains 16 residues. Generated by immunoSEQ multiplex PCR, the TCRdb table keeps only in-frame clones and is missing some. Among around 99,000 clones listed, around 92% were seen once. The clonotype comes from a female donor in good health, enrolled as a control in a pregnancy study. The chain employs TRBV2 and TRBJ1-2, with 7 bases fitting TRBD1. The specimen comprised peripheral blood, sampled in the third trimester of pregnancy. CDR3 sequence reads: CASSENGLGQDYGYTF. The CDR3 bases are TGTGCCAGCAGTGAAAATGGTTTAGGACAGGACTATGGCTACACCTTC.